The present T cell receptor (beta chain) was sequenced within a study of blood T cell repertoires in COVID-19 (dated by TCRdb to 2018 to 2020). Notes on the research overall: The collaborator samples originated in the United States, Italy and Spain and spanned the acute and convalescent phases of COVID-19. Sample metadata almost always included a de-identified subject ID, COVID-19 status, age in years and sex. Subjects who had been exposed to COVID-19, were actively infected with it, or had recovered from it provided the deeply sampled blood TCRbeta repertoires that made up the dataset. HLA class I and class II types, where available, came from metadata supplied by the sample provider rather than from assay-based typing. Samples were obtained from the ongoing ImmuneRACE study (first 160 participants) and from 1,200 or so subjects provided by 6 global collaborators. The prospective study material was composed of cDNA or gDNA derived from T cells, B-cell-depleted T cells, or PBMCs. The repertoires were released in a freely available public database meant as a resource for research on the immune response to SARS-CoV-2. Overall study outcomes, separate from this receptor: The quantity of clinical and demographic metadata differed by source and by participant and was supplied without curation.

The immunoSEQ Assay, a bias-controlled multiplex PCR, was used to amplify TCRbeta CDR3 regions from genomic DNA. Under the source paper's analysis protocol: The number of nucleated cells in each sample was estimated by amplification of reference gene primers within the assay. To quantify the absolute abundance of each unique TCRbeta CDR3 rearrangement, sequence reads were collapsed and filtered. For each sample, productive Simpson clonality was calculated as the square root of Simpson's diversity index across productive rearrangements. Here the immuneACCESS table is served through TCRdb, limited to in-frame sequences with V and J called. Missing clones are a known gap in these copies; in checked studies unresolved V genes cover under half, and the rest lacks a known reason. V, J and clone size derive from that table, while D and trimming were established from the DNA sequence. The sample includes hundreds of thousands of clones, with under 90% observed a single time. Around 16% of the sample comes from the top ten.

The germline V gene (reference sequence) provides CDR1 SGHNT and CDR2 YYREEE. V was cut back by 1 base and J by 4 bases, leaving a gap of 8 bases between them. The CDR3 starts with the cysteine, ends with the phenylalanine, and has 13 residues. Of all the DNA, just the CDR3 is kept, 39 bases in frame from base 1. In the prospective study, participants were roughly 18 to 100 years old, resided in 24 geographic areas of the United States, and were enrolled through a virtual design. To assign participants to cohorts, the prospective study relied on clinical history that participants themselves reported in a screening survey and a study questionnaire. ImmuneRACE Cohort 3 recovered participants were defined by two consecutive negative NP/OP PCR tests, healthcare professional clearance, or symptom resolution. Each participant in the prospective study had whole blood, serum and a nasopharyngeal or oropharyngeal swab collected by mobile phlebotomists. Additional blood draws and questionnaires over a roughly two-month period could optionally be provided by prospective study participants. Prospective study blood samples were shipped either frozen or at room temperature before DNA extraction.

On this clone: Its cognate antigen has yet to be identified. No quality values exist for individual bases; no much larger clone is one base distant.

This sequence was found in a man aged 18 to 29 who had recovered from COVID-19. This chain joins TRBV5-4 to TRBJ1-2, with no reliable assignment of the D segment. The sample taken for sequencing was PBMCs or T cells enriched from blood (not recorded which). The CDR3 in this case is CASSLSTPYGYTF. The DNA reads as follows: TGTGCCAGCAGCTTGTCTACTCCCTATGGCTACACCTTC.